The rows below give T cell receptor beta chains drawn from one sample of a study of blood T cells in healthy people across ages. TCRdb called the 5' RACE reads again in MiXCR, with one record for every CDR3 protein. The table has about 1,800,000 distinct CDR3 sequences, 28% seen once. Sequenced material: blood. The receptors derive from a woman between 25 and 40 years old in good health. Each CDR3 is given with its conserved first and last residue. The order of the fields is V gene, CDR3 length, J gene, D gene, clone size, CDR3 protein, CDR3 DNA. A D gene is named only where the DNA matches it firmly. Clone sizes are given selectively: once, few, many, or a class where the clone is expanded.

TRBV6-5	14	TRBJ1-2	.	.	CASSYSGLNYGYTF	TGTGCCAGCAGTTACTCAGGACTGAACTATGGCTACACCTTC
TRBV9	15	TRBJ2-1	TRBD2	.	CASSVGAGGSYKQFF	TGTGCCAGCAGCGTGGGAGCGGGAGGTTCCTACAAGCAGTTCTTC
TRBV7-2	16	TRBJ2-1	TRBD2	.	CASSWPGLAGDNEQFF	TGTGCCAGCAGCTGGCCGGGACTAGCGGGAGACAATGAGCAGTTCTTC
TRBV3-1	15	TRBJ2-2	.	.	CASSQEQVGTGELFF	TGTGCCAGCAGCCAAGAACAAGTGGGAACCGGGGAGCTGTTTTTT
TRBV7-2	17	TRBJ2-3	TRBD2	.	CASSLKGGRGISDTQYF	TGTGCCAGCAGTCTTAAGGGAGGGCGCGGCATATCAGATACGCAGTATTTT
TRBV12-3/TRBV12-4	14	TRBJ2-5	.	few	CASSLGGGVETQYF	TGTGCCAGCAGTTTAGGAGGAGGAGTCGAGACCCAGTACTTC
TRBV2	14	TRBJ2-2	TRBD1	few	CASRVQGVAGELFF	TGTGCCAGCAGGGTACAGGGGGTAGCCGGGGAGCTGTTTTTT
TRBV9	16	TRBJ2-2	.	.	CASSVVGRPNTGELFF	TGTGCCAGCAGCGTAGTAGGACGACCGAACACCGGGGAGCTGTTTTTT
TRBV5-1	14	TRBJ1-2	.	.	CASSQKTEIYGYTF	TGCGCCAGCAGCCAAAAGACAGAGATCTATGGCTACACCTTC
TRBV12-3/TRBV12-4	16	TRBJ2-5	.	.	CASSSGWDQYQETQYF	TGTGCCAGCAGTTCGGGATGGGACCAATACCAAGAGACCCAGTACTTC
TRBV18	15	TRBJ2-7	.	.	CASSPIGGGSYEQYF	TGTGCCAGCTCACCAATAGGAGGCGGCTCCTACGAGCAGTACTTC
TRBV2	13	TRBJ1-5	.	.	CASGDEGNQPQHF	TGTGCCAGCGGGGATGAGGGCAATCAGCCCCAGCATTTT
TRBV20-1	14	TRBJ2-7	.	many	CSAPTAVPPYEQYF	TGCAGTGCTCCAACAGCGGTACCACCCTACGAGCAGTACTTC
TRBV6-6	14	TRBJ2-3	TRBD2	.	CASSYDGGGDTQYF	TGTGCCAGCAGTTACGATGGGGGGGGAGATACGCAGTATTTT
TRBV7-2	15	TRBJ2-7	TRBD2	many	CASSLEREWPYEQYF	TGTGCCAGCAGCTTAGAGCGGGAGTGGCCCTACGAGCAGTACTTC
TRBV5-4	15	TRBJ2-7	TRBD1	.	CASSLVGTGAHEQYF	TGTGCCAGCAGCTTGGTGGGGACAGGGGCCCACGAGCAGTACTTC
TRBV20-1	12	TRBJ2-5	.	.	CSVGRQRETQYF	TGCAGTGTGGGGAGACAGAGAGAGACCCAGTACTTC
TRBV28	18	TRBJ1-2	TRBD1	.	CASSSPGTGGEFGYGYTF	TGTGCCAGCAGTTCACCCGGGACAGGGGGCGAATTTGGCTATGGCTACACCTTC
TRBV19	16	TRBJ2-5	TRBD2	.	CASRTSGGRNKETQYF	TGTGCCAGTAGGACCAGCGGGGGAAGAAATAAAGAGACCCAGTACTTC
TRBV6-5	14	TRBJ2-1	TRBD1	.	CASTRSDRASNWFF	TGTGCCAGCACCCGATCGGACAGGGCTTCGAATTGGTTCTTC
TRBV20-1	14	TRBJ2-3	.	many	CSAPAAGNTDTQYF	TGCAGTGCTCCGGCGGCAGGGAACACAGATACGCAGTATTTT
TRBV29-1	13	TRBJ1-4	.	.	CSAGAGENEKLFF	TGCAGCGCCGGGGCCGGGGAGAATGAAAAACTGTTTTTT
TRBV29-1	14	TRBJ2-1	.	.	CSVSRPPVLDEQFF	TGCAGCGTATCCCGGCCACCTGTTTTAGATGAGCAGTTCTTC
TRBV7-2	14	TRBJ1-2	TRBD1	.	CASSSRQGINGYTF	TGTGCCAGCAGCTCCCGACAGGGAATAAATGGCTACACCTTC
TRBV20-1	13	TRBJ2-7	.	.	CSAPRPGRYEQYF	TGCAGTGCCCCGAGGCCAGGCCGGTACGAGCAGTACTTC
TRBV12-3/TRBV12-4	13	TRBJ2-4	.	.	CASSYDGGNIQYF	TGTGCCAGCAGTTACGACGGGGGAAACATTCAGTACTTC
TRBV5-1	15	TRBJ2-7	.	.	CASSLAGTAYYEQYF	TGCGCCAGCAGCTTGGCTGGCACGGCGTACTACGAGCAGTACTTC
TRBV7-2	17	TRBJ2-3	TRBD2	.	CASSLGLAGGVADTQYF	TGTGCCAGCAGCTTAGGACTAGCGGGAGGTGTCGCAGATACGCAGTATTTT
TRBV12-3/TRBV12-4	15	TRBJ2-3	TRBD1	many	CASSLGDRGTDTQYF	TGTGCCAGCAGTCTGGGGGACAGGGGCACAGATACGCAGTATTTT
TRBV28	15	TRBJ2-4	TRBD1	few	CASSSPGTGLGEQYF	TGTGCCAGCAGTTCCCCCGGGACAGGGTTGGGGGAGCAGTACTTC
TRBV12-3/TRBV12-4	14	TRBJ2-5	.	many	CASSLGSSTETQYF	TGTGCCAGCAGTTTAGGGAGCAGTACAGAGACCCAGTACTTC
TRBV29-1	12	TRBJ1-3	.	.	CSILGYGNTIYF	TGCAGCATTCTGGGATATGGAAACACCATATATTTT
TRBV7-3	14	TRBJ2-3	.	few	CASSLGQGWDTQYF	TGTGCCAGCAGCTTAGGGCAGGGTTGGGATACGCAGTATTTT
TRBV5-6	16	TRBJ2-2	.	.	CASSVLGTENTGELFF	TGTGCCAGCAGTGTGTTGGGAACGGAGAACACCGGGGAGCTGTTTTTT
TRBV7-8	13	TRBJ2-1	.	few	CASRRGIYNEQFF	TGTGCCAGCAGGCGGGGAATCTACAATGAGCAGTTCTTC
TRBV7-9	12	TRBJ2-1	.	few	CASSLEFGQQFF	TGTGCCAGCAGCTTAGAGTTCGGCCAGCAGTTCTTC
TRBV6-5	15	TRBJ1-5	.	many	CASSPAGRSNQPQHF	TGTGCCAGCAGCCCCGCGGGTCGAAGCAATCAGCCCCAGCATTTT
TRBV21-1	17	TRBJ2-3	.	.	CASSKVGQGNDTDTQYF	.
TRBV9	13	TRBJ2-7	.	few	CASSVGRGPEQYF	TGTGCCAGCAGCGTAGGGAGGGGTCCCGAGCAGTACTTC
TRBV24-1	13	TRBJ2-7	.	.	CATSDISGTAQYF	TGTGCCACCAGTGATATTTCCGGGACGGCTCAGTACTTC
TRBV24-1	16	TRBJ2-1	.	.	CATSDFRGRSYNEQFF	TGTGCCACCAGTGATTTTCGGGGGCGCTCCTACAATGAGCAGTTCTTC
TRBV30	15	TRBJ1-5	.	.	CAWSVCTGRNQPQHF	TGTGCCTGGAGTGTATGTACAGGGAGGAATCAGCCCCAGCATTTT
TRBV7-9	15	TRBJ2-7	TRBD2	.	CASSSEAGGAYDQYF	TGTGCCAGCAGCTCCGAGGCGGGGGGTGCTTACGATCAGTACTTC
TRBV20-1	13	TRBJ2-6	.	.	CSAFDSGANVRTF	TGCAGTGCTTTTGACTCTGGGGCCAACGTCCGGACTTTC
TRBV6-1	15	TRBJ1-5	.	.	CASRDQGRRNQPQHF	TGTGCCAGCAGGGACCAGGGGAGACGCAATCAGCCCCAGCATTTT
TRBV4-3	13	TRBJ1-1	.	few	CASSQATVSEAFF	TGCGCCAGCAGCCAGGCGACAGTCTCTGAAGCTTTCTTT
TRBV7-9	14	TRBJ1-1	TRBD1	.	CASSHTGGGTEAFF	TGTGCCAGCAGCCATACAGGGGGCGGCACTGAAGCTTTCTTT
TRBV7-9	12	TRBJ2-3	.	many	CASSPELDTQYF	TGTGCCAGCAGCCCCGAGTTGGATACGCAGTATTTT
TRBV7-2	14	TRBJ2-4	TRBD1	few	CASSYRGFENIQYF	TGTGCCAGCAGCTACAGGGGTTTCGAAAACATTCAGTACTTC
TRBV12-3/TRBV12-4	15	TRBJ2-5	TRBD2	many	CASSAPLAGVETQYF	TGTGCCAGCAGTGCCCCACTAGCGGGGGTGGAGACCCAGTACTTC
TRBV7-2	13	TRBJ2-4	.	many	CASSLATGNIQYF	TGTGCCAGCAGCCTCGCAACCGGGAACATTCAGTACTTC
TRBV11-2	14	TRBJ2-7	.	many	CASSLVQGFGEQYF	TGTGCCAGCAGCTTAGTACAAGGGTTTGGCGAGCAGTACTTC
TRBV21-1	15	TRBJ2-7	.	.	CASPLRRGPSYEQYF	TGTGCCAGTCCACTAAGGCGGGGCCCCTCCTACGAGCAGTACTTC
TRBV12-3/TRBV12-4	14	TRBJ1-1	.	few	CASTPAPPGAEAFF	TGTGCCAGCACCCCGGCGCCGCCGGGGGCTGAAGCTTTCTTT
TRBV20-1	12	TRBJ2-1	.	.	CSARRPQREQFF	TGCAGTGCTAGGAGGCCGCAAAGAGAGCAGTTCTTC
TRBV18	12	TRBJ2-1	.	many	CASSPVVSGAFF	TGTGCCAGCTCACCAGTTGTCTCAGGCGCGTTCTTC
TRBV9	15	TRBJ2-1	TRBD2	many	CAGNHLRGAQNEQFF	TGTGCCGGCAACCATTTGCGGGGGGCTCAAAATGAGCAGTTCTTC
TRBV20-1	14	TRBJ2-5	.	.	CSARLEGVGETQYF	TGCAGTGCTAGACTCGAAGGGGTCGGAGAGACCCAGTACTTC
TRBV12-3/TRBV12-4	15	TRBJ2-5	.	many	CASSLGGQLEETQYF	TGTGCCAGCAGTTTAGGTGGTCAATTGGAAGAGACCCAGTACTTC
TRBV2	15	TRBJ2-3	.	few	CASYRPGTLTDTQYF	TGTGCCAGCTACCGCCCCGGGACCCTCACAGATACGCAGTATTTT